One sample yielded the 32 T cell receptor beta chains listed below, sequenced in a study of T cell responses to AZD1222 COVID-19 vaccine. The repertoire was sequenced with immunoSEQ multiplex PCR; TCRdb's copy has only in-frame clones and lacks some. The sample records about 79,000 clones, 83% being singletons. Sequenced here: peripheral blood, sampled 28 days after the second AZD1222 dose. All receptors derive from an adult who received the AZD1222 COVID-19 vaccine.

In this sample, this clone turned up once. This sequence joins TRBV24-1 and TRBJ1-1; D not certain. Between the trimmed V and J ends, which lost 3 bases and 1 base, there was a span of 8 bases. Germline CDR1 and CDR2: KGHDR and SFDVKD. There are 14 residues in the CDR3. The CDR3 protein is CATSDGLPNTEAFF. The CDR3 DNA reads as TGTGCCACCAGTGATGGACTACCGAACACTGAAGCTTTCTTT.

The chain has TRBV7-9 and TRBJ1-6; D might be TRBD1 (6 bases). The CDR3 runs to 15 residues. V dropped 4 bases and J dropped 7 bases, with 14 bases sitting between them. Germline V CDR1 and CDR2: SEHNR, FQNEAQ (reference sequence). The CDR3 DNA follows: TGTGCCAGCAGCTCGCCAGGGGCGAGGAATTCACCCCTCCACTTT. Residues: CASSSPGARNSPLHF.

This clone was recorded once. The chain is built from TRBV10-3 and TRBJ2-7; TRBD1 matches 10 bases. This CDR3 region has 13 residues. Germline CDR1 and CDR2: ENHRY and SYGVKD. With 7 bases clipped from V and 6 bases from J, the junction kept 6 bases outside the gene matches. The CDR3 DNA sequence: TGTGCCATCACCGGGACAGGGGTTACCGAGCAGTACTTC. It specifies CAITGTGVTEQYF.

The chain has TRBV6-5 and TRBJ1-2, with D possibly matching TRBD1 (6 bases). The CDR3 runs 15 residues. Trimming cost V 7 bases and J 0 bases, with 15 bases left between them. The V gene's germline CDR1 is MNHEY and CDR2 SVGAGI. This CDR3 is CASTSSWGPNYGYTF. The CDR3 DNA sequence: TGTGCCAGCACATCAAGTTGGGGGCCTAACTATGGCTACACCTTC.

This clone was found once. This chain joins TRBV30 and TRBJ2-7; 10 bases line up with TRBD1. CDR1 and CDR2 (germline): GTSNPN, SVGIG (reference sequence). V gave up 8 bases and J gave up 5 bases; unmatched junction bases: 15. The CDR3 covers 15 residues. The CDR3 here is CAGRRVGDRGHEQYF. The CDR3 DNA reads TGTGCCGGGCGAAGGGTTGGGGACAGGGGCCACGAGCAGTACTTC.

CDR3 DNA: TGTGCCAGCACCGGAACATCCAACACTGAAGCTTTCTTT. It yields the protein CASTGTSNTEAFF. V and J are TRBV5-8 and TRBJ1-1; D not certain. Germline-derived CDR1 and CDR2 are SGHTS and YDEGEE. This CDR3 region has 13 residues. V shed 6 bases and J shed 2 bases, with 11 bases lying between them.

The chain uses TRBV30 and TRBJ2-7, with D perhaps matching TRBD1 or TRBD2 (6 bases each). V lost 3 bases, J lost 6 bases, and 15 bases lay in between. This CDR3 region has 13 residues. Germline lookup yields CDR1 GTSNPN and CDR2 SVGIG (reference sequence). CDR3 sequence reads: CAWRGGGFGEQYF. In DNA, the CDR3 is TGTGCCTGGAGAGGGGGAGGATTCGGCGAGCAGTACTTC.

This sequence joins TRBV19 and TRBJ2-1; the match to TRBD1 covers 8 bases. This CDR3 is 13 amino acids long. The germline gives CDR1 LNHDA, CDR2 SQIVND (reference sequence). The V gene end was trimmed by 4 bases and the J gene end by 4 bases; junction bases not matched to a gene: 0. In nucleotides, the CDR3 is TGTGCCAGTAGTAGGGACAGGTACAATGAGCAGTTCTTC. This translates into CASSRDRYNEQFF.

This clone occurred a few times. This chain links TRBV7-3 with TRBJ2-2; no reliable D call. Germline CDR1 and CDR2: SGHTA and FQGTGA. V lost 3 bases to trimming and J lost 0 bases, with 8 bases between them. This CDR3 contains 15 residues. The CDR3 region has the DNA TGTGCCAGCAGCTTCCCGACAACGAACACCGGGGAGCTGTTTTTT. Residues: CASSFPTTNTGELFF.

The V and J genes are TRBV12-3 or TRBV12-4 and TRBJ2-2, with D hard to call. The V end lost 0 bases, the J end lost 7 bases, and 6 bases lay between the germline ends. The CDR3 is made up of 13 amino acids. CDR3 nucleotides: TGTGCCAGCAGTTTAGCGCGAGGCGGGGAGCTGTTTTTT. Translation gives CASSLARGGELFF.

This chain links TRBV21-1 with TRBJ2-7; TRBD1, the table's D call, was not compared with the DNA. TRBV21-1 is a documented pseudogene. This CDR3 region has 16 residues. CDR3 sequence (DNA): TGTGCCAGCAGCAATGGGATAGCGGGACAGGGCCACGAGCAGTACTTC. Translated: CASSNGIAGQGHEQYF.

The V gene is TRBV27, the J gene TRBJ1-3; D is perhaps TRBD1 (6 bases). This CDR3 is 16 amino acids long. The V and J ends lost 5 bases and 0 bases respectively, with 14 bases between them. The germline V gene has CDR1 MNHEY and CDR2 SMNVEV (reference sequence). As DNA, the CDR3 is TGTGCCAGCAGTACCCGGCAGGGGAGCTCTGGAAACACCATATATTTT. It translates to CASSTRQGSSGNTIYF.

J is TRBJ2-5 and V is TRBV5-6; D not certain. CDR1 and CDR2 (germline): SGHDT, YYEEEE. The length of the CDR3 is 14 residues. The V gene lost 0 bases and the J gene lost 2 bases, with 8 bases spanning the gap. The CDR3 here is CASSLGRQQETQYF. For the CDR3, the DNA is TGTGCCAGCAGCTTGGGTCGGCAGCAAGAGACCCAGTACTTC.

This clone showed up just a few times. J is TRBJ1-6 and V is TRBV28; 8 bases fit TRBD1. Germline V gives CDR1 MDHEN, CDR2 SYDVKM. The CDR3 is 13 residues long. The V gene end was trimmed by 6 bases and the J gene end by 10 bases; junction bases not matched to a gene: 5. In DNA form, the CDR3 reads TGTGCCAGCAGGAGGACAGGGAGATCACCCCTCCACTTT. Protein sequence: CASRRTGRSPLHF.

The gene calls are TRBV19 and TRBJ1-5, with 8 bases lining up with TRBD1. The CDR3 sequence is 14 residues long. Germline CDR1 is LNHDA and CDR2 is SQIVND (reference sequence). With V trimmed by 6 bases and J by 5 bases, 6 bases remained unmatched. In nucleotides, the CDR3 is TGTGCCAGTAGCATCCTGGGACAGGATCAGCCCCAGCATTTT. Its translation: CASSILGQDQPQHF.

This clone was seen a few times. The chain carries TRBV6-4 and TRBJ1-1, with D possibly being TRBD1 (5 bases). Germline assignment: CDR1 MRHNA and CDR2 SNTAGT. This CDR3 has 13 amino acids. V shed 6 bases and J shed 1 base, with 9 bases lying between them. The CDR3 region is CASSLTGNTEAFF. The CDR3 bases are TGTGCCAGCAGCCTCACAGGGAACACTGAAGCTTTCTTT.

The chain recombines TRBV5-4 with TRBJ2-5; D might be TRBD2 (5 bases). The ends were cut back, 2 bases at V and 0 bases at J, with 8 bases in the middle. CDR1 and CDR2 (germline): SGHNT, YYREEE (reference sequence). The CDR3 sequence is 14 residues long. CDR3 region: CASSFNSDQETQYF. Here the CDR3 DNA reads TGTGCCAGCAGCTTTAATAGCGACCAAGAGACCCAGTACTTC.

V usage is TRBV30 and J usage is TRBJ1-1; D may be TRBD1 (6 bases). The CDR3 sequence is 14 residues long. V gave up 1 base and J gave up 5 bases, with 14 bases separating them. Germline V gene data show CDR1 as GTSNPN and CDR2 as SVGIG (reference sequence). The CDR3 sequence: CAWSAVRGWTEAFF. The CDR3 DNA reads TGTGCCTGGAGTGCTGTCAGGGGTTGGACTGAAGCTTTCTTT.

This clone has only one observation. The chain couples TRBV7-3 to TRBJ2-3; TRBD1 is a possible D gene (5 bases). Germline loops: CDR1 SGHTA, CDR2 FQGTGA. The V end lost 5 bases, the J end lost 6 bases, and 15 bases lay between the germline ends. The CDR3 sequence is 14 residues long. The CDR3 is CASSPLFGADTQYF. Written as DNA, the CDR3 is TGTGCCAGCAGCCCTCTCTTTGGGGCCGATACGCAGTATTTT.

V and J are TRBV20-1 and TRBJ2-7; D may match TRBD1 or TRBD2 (6 bases each). CDR3 length: 17 residues. V dropped 3 bases and J dropped 8 bases, with 29 bases sitting between them. Germline values: CDR1 DFQATT, CDR2 SNEGSKA (reference sequence). The CDR3 region is CSASQGLLPGASRQQYF. CDR3 nucleotides: TGCAGTGCTAGTCAAGGGCTGCTCCCGGGGGCGAGTCGCCAGCAGTACTTC.

V is TRBV3-1 (or the pseudogene TRBV3-2) and J is TRBJ2-7; D might be TRBD1 or TRBD2, each matching 5 bases. Germline values: CDR1 LGHDT, CDR2 YNNKEL (reference sequence). The CDR3 is made up of 15 amino acids. V was pared by 5 bases and J by 3 bases, with 17 bases between. The CDR3 DNA reads TGTGCCAGCAGCAAACAGGTGGGGAGCTACTACGAGCAGTACTTC. Protein: CASSKQVGSYYEQYF.

The table lists this clone with a few counts. The chain couples TRBV28 to TRBJ2-7; the D gene is possibly TRBD1 (10 bases). CDR3 size: 22 residues. Trimming took 6 bases from V and 0 from J, leaving 36 bases between them. The germline CDR1 and CDR2 sequences are MDHEN and SYDVKM. This CDR3 reads CASRDRDRGTSGSLLSSYEQYF. CDR3 nucleotides: TGTGCCAGCAGAGACCGGGACAGGGGCACTAGCGGGTCCCTCCTGAGCTCCTACGAGCAGTACTTC.

The V gene is TRBV7-3, the J gene TRBJ1-2; 7 bases align to TRBD1. CDR1 and CDR2 from the germline V gene are SGHTA and FQGTGA. This CDR3 region has 15 residues. Trimming at V came to 5 bases and at J to 4 bases, leaving 10 bases not matched to a gene. The CDR3 nucleotides are TGTGCCAGCAGCCCGACAGGGATCAGCGGCTATGGCTACACCTTC. It codes for CASSPTGISGYGYTF. The full variable domain, with the rest looked up from reference TRBV7-3 and TRBJ1-2, is GAGVSQTPSNKVTEKGKYVELRCDPISGHTALYWYRQSLGQGPEFLIYFQGTGAADDSGLPNDRFFAVRPEGSVSTLKIQRTERGDSAVYLCASSPTGISGYGYTFGSGTRLTVV.

This chain links TRBV28 with TRBJ2-7, with a tentative D call TRBD1 (5 bases). The length of the CDR3 is 13 residues. The V gene lost 7 bases and the J gene lost 6 bases, with 16 bases spanning the gap. CDR1 MDHEN and CDR2 SYDVKM come from the germline V gene. The CDR3 loop reads CASTSTRVGEQYF. CDR3 DNA: TGTGCCAGCACATCAACCAGGGTGGGCGAGCAGTACTTC.

This rearrangement joins TRBV5-5 to TRBJ2-5, with a possible D match to TRBD1 (6 bases). The CDR3 has 13 amino acids. Germline CDR1 is SGHKS and CDR2 is YYEKEE (reference sequence). V dropped 7 bases and J dropped 5 bases, with 15 bases sitting between them. DNA of the CDR3: TGTGCCAGCGGACCTCAGGGGCAGGAGACCCAGTACTTC. Residues: CASGPQGQETQYF.

This clone has a handful of counts. The chain is built from TRBV7-9 and TRBJ2-7, with a possible D match to TRBD1 (6 bases). Germline values: CDR1 SEHNR, CDR2 FQNEAQ (reference sequence). CDR3 length: 15 amino acids. Trimming took off 5 bases at V and 3 bases at J, with 17 bases between the two ends. The CDR3 reads CASSPNRTVVYEQYF. DNA for the CDR3: TGTGCCAGCAGCCCTAACCGGACAGTGGTCTACGAGCAGTACTTC.

The chain recombines TRBV19 with TRBJ2-1; D possibly uses TRBD1 or TRBD2 (7 bases each). The CDR3 covers 13 residues. Germline V gene sequence: CDR1 LNHDA, CDR2 SQIVND (reference sequence). Trimming shortened V by 7 bases and J by 9 bases, and 16 bases separated the two germline ends. The CDR3 nucleotides are TGTGCCAGTAACAGAGACAGGGAGGGTGAGCAGTTCTTC. It codes for CASNRDREGEQFF. The full variable domain, rest sourced from reference TRBV19 and TRBJ2-1, is DGGITQSPKYLFRKEGQNVTLSCEQNLNHDAMYWYRQDPGQGLRLIYYSQIVNDFQKGDIAEGYSVSREKKESFPLTVTSAQKNPTAFYLCASNRDREGEQFFGPGTRLTVL.

The V call is TRBV24-1, the J call TRBJ2-1, with TRBD2 matching 7 bases. Germline V lookup: CDR1 KGHDR, CDR2 SFDVKD. The CDR3 loop spans 16 amino acids. V trimming: 1 base; J trimming: 0 bases; junction bases outside the gene matches: 2. CDR3 sequence: CATSDFRTSSYNEQFF. The CDR3 DNA is TGTGCCACCAGTGATTTTAGGACTAGCTCCTACAATGAGCAGTTCTTC.

The V gene is TRBV30, the J gene TRBJ1-2, with D possibly matching TRBD1 (6 bases). The CDR3 spans 14 residues. CDR1 is GTSNPN, CDR2 SVGIG, per germline (reference sequence). V lost 1 base to trimming and J lost 3 bases, with 12 bases between them. This CDR3 is CAWSGRGHYYGYTF. The DNA for the CDR3 is TGTGCCTGGAGTGGCCGGGGGCACTACTATGGCTACACCTTC.

The chain joins TRBV6-5 to TRBJ2-1; TRBD2 matches at 7 bases. The CDR3 totals 13 residues. Germline trimming cut 6 bases from V and 9 bases from J; bases unmatched to any gene: 8. Germline CDR1 is MNHEY and CDR2 is SVGAGI. CDR3 in DNA: TGTGCCAGCAGGTCGGGGAGGGAAGGTGAGCAGTTCTTC. Residues: CASRSGREGEQFF.

The chain employs TRBV3-1 (or the pseudogene TRBV3-2) and TRBJ1-2, with 9 bases matching TRBD1. Trimming at V came to 4 bases and at J to 4 bases, leaving 19 bases not matched to a gene. The length of the CDR3 is 19 residues. Germline CDR1 reads LGHDT; CDR2 reads YNNKEL (reference sequence). CDR3 nucleotide sequence: TGTGCCAGCAGCCCCCTACCCCCGGGACAGGGACCCTTTGCCTATGGCTACACCTTC. This encodes CASSPLPPGQGPFAYGYTF.

The rearrangement links TRBV7-2 to TRBJ1-2; D uncertain. The V gene's germline CDR1 is SGHTA and CDR2 FQGNSA. This CDR3 is built from 14 residues. The germline V and J ends were trimmed by 3 bases and 3 bases, with 11 bases remaining between them. The CDR3 DNA follows: TGTGCCAGCAGCTTTCCTCTCCGGGACTATGGCTACACCTTC. This translates into CASSFPLRDYGYTF.